The clone carrying this T cell receptor beta chain was counted ten times or more. Its antigen remains unknown. MiXCR, applied by TCRdb to the 5' RACE reads, yields one record per CDR3 protein. The table has around 490,000 distinct CDR3 sequences, roughly 5.2% seen once. This sample was taken from a study of CD8 T cells in ankylosing spondylitis. Study-level results: Reactive arthritis synovial fluid and blood were previously reported to contain some motif variants. As reported, disease-linked clones showed significant enrichment in matched ankylosing spondylitis synovial fluid. Seemingly distinctive of ankylosing spondylitis blood was a TCR beta motif formed by eight highly homologous variants.

Germline values: CDR1 SGHTA, CDR2 FQGNSA. CDR3 length equals 16 residues. The junction had 9 bases not matched to a gene; V was cut back by 1 base and J by 5 bases. This clonotype originated in a male donor with ankylosing spondylitis. Sequencing input: blood, either unsorted or a sorted T cell fraction (not recorded which). The gene calls are TRBV7-2 and TRBJ1-2; 8 bases fit TRBD1. The CDR3 DNA reads as TGTGCCAGCAGCTTAGAGGGGGGCAGGGGGCAATATGGCTACACCTTC. Translation: CASSLEGGRGQYGYTF.